Shown below are 18 T cell receptor beta chains from a single sample sequenced in a study of blood T cell repertoires in COVID-19. Generated by immunoSEQ multiplex PCR, the TCRdb table keeps only in-frame clones and is missing some. This sample carries approximately 140,000 clones, 65% to 85% of them seen once, and the ten largest clones take about a sixth. Material for sequencing was peripheral blood. These receptors came from a woman of 80 years or more with acute or convalescent COVID-19.

The rearrangement joins TRBV13 to TRBJ2-7; 10 positions match TRBD2. The J segment lost 1 base and the V segment lost 6 bases, leaving 3 bases of the junction unmatched. Looked up from germline, CDR1 is PRHDT and CDR2 is FYEKMQ (reference sequence). The CDR3 is made up of 14 amino acids. DNA of the CDR3: TGTGCCAGCAGGAAGCGGGGGGGTTCCTACGAGCAGTACTTC. This translates into CASRKRGGSYEQYF.

J is TRBJ1-2 and V is TRBV4-3; the D gene is possibly TRBD1 (5 bases). Per the germline V gene, CDR1 is LGHNA and CDR2 is YSLEER. The CDR3 totals 15 residues. V gave up 3 bases and J gave up 1 base, with 12 bases separating them. The CDR3 bases are TGCGCCAGCAGCCAGTACAGGAATTTTAACTATGGCTACACCTTC. Translated, it gives CASSQYRNFNYGYTF.

This chain connects TRBV12-3 or TRBV12-4 to TRBJ1-2; D gene uncertain. CDR3 length: 13 residues. Between the trimmed V and J ends, which lost 7 bases and 4 bases, there was a span of 13 bases. The CDR3 sequence is CASIYGSGYGYTF. CDR3 DNA sequence: TGTGCCAGCATATATGGCAGTGGCTATGGCTACACCTTC.

This clone was picked up one time. CDR3 sequence: CASSQPRTPDYEQYF. The DNA of the CDR3 is TGTGCCAGCAGCCAACCTCGTACACCTGACTACGAGCAGTACTTC. This sequence joins TRBV3-1 (or the pseudogene TRBV3-2) and TRBJ2-7; D unclear. The V gene's germline CDR1 is LGHDT and CDR2 YNNKEL (reference sequence). Trimming shortened V by 2 bases and J by 3 bases, and 14 bases separated the two germline ends. The CDR3 is made up of 15 amino acids.

This chain joins TRBV4-3 and TRBJ1-5, with 8 bases identical to TRBD1. The V and J ends lost 3 bases and 4 bases, in that order; junction bases with no gene match: 2. The germline CDR1 and CDR2 sequences are LGHNA and YSLEER. There are 14 residues in the CDR3. Here the CDR3 DNA reads TGCGCCAGCAGCCAGAGGACAGGGAATCAGCCCCAGCATTTT. Amino acid sequence: CASSQRTGNQPQHF.

This clone was detected only once. CDR3 in amino acids: CAWGTAFSYEQYF. Here the CDR3 DNA reads TGTGCCTGGGGGACAGCCTTCTCCTACGAGCAGTACTTC. The rearrangement links TRBV30 to TRBJ2-7; 7 bases are a match to TRBD1. With V trimmed by 5 bases and J by 0 bases, 4 bases remained unmatched. The CDR3 length is 13 residues. In germline, CDR1 is GTSNPN, CDR2 SVGIG (reference sequence).

This clone has only one observation. The chain has TRBV19 and TRBJ1-3, with TRBD1 identical over 9 bases. The CDR3 consists of 17 residues. Germline trimming cut 5 bases from V and 0 bases from J; bases unmatched to any gene: 8. The germline gives CDR1 LNHDA, CDR2 SQIVND (reference sequence). This CDR3 reads CASSQTTDRGSGNTIYF. Written as DNA, the CDR3 is TGTGCCAGTAGTCAAACGACGGACAGGGGCTCTGGAAACACCATATATTTT.

J is TRBJ1-2 and V is TRBV6-5; 7 positions match TRBD1. Trimming took 6 bases from V and 0 from J; bases not matched to a gene: 4. In germline, CDR1 is MNHEY, CDR2 SVGAGI. There are 14 residues in the CDR3. The DNA for the CDR3 is TGTGCCAGCAGCGGGACAGTAGCTAACTATGGCTACACCTTC. Its protein product is CASSGTVANYGYTF.

V usage is TRBV6-2 or TRBV6-3 and J usage is TRBJ2-1; 12 bases fit TRBD2. CDR1 is MNHEY and CDR2 is SVGEGT in the germline V gene. The CDR3 is made up of 15 amino acids. V gave up 6 bases and J gave up 5 bases; unmatched junction bases: 5. CDR3 nucleotide sequence: TGTGCCAGCAGCGCACTAGCGGGAGGAAACAATGAGCAGTTCTTC. Translation gives CASSALAGGNNEQFF.

This chain uses TRBV20-1 with TRBJ1-3, with 7 positions matching TRBD1. The V segment lost 3 bases and the J segment 1 base; nucleotides outside the gene matches: 3. The length of the CDR3 is 14 residues. CDR1 DFQATT and CDR2 SNEGSKA come from the germline V gene (reference sequence). The DNA of the CDR3 is TGCAGTGCTAGTAAGGGACAGTCTGGAAACACCATATATTTT. It translates to CSASKGQSGNTIYF.

The J gene is TRBJ2-3, the V gene TRBV6-5; D remains ambiguous. CDR1 is MNHEY, CDR2 SVGAGI, per germline. V gave up 0 bases and J gave up 0 bases, with 10 bases separating them. The CDR3 is made up of 16 amino acids. The CDR3 DNA reads TGTGCCAGCAGTTACTCGGGCAGATCTAGCACAGATACGCAGTATTTT. Its translation is CASSYSGRSSTDTQYF.

This clone appeared a few times. The rearrangement joins TRBV6-5 to TRBJ1-2, with TRBD1 matching 9 bases. Germline-derived CDR1 and CDR2 are MNHEY and SVGAGI. This CDR3 is 14 amino acids long. With 5 bases clipped from V and 4 bases from J, the junction kept 5 bases outside the gene matches. The CDR3 bases are TGTGCCAGCAGTCGGGACAGGGCCCCCTATGGCTACACCTTC. Protein product: CASSRDRAPYGYTF.

V and J are TRBV12-2 and TRBJ1-1. TRBV12-2 constitutes a pseudogene. This CDR3 contains 13 residues. CDR3 bases: TGTGCAAGTCGCTCGAGCGGCGGTCTTGAAGCTTTCTTT. Translation: CASRSSGGLEAFF.

This chain joins TRBV4-3 and TRBJ1-2; 10 nucleotides align to TRBD1. Germline loops: CDR1 LGHNA, CDR2 YSLEER. The V segment lost 3 bases and the J segment 7 bases; nucleotides outside the gene matches: 5. This CDR3 spans 14 amino acids. The CDR3 reads CASSHETGGFGYTF. CDR3 DNA: TGCGCCAGCAGCCATGAGACAGGGGGCTTTGGCTACACCTTC.

The chain joins TRBV30 to TRBJ2-7; possible D gene TRBD1, 6 bases. This CDR3 contains 13 residues. Trimming pared 2 bases from V and 6 bases from J, leaving 14 bases between. The V gene's germline CDR1 is GTSNPN and CDR2 SVGIG (reference sequence). DNA of the CDR3: TGTGCCTGGAGTTCCGGACAGAATTTCGAGCAGTACTTC. Translation: CAWSSGQNFEQYF.

This rearrangement joins TRBV6-5 to TRBJ1-1; TRBD1 agrees at 9 bases. CDR3 length: 15 amino acids. V was pared by 4 bases and J by 4 bases, with 7 bases of the junction left unmatched. Germline V lookup: CDR1 MNHEY, CDR2 SVGAGI. CDR3 bases: TGTGCCAGCAGTTGGACAGGGGCGAAGGGCACTGAAGCTTTCTTT. Residues: CASSWTGAKGTEAFF.

This rearrangement joins TRBV15 to TRBJ2-1; 12 bases are a match to TRBD2. Trimming removed 6 bases from V and 8 bases from J; junction bases left unmatched: 8. Germline V CDR1 and CDR2: LNHNV, YYDKDF (reference sequence). The CDR3 is made up of 15 amino acids. CDR3 protein: CATRERASGRDEQFF. CDR3 in DNA: TGTGCCACCAGAGAGCGGGCTAGCGGGAGGGATGAGCAGTTCTTC.

This clone has only a few counts. The V call is TRBV6-5, the J call TRBJ1-6; TRBD1 agrees at 11 bases. This CDR3 has 15 residues. With V trimmed by 2 bases and J by 8 bases, 2 bases remained unmatched. The germline CDR1 and CDR2 sequences are MNHEY and SVGAGI. The CDR3 loop reads CASSYGDRGDSPLHF. DNA of the CDR3: TGTGCCAGCAGTTACGGGGACAGGGGGGATTCACCCCTCCACTTT.